One sample yielded the 21 T cell receptor beta chains listed below, sequenced in a study of cytomegalovirus exposure and HLA in healthy donors. In the PCR, 60 Vbeta and 13 Jbeta primers were used. The protocol was immunoSEQ multiplex PCR, while the TCRdb copy is restricted to in-frame clones and leaves out a portion. This sample has fewer than 200,000 clones, with roughly 82% found just once. Sample: PBMCs. These receptors all stem from a woman between 45 and 65 years old in good health and CMV-seronegative.

The genes are TRBV4-1 and TRBJ1-2; 9 bases agree with TRBD1. The CDR3 extends over 15 amino acids. V gave up 0 bases and J gave up 2 bases; unmatched junction bases: 1. Germline CDR1 is MGHRA and CDR2 is YSYEKL. The CDR3 spells CASSQDGTGNYGYTF. The CDR3 bases are TGCGCCAGCAGCCAAGACGGGACAGGGAACTATGGCTACACCTTC.

This clone is a singleton in its sample. The chain employs TRBV2 and TRBJ2-5, with 7 bases matching TRBD1. The CDR3 is 13 amino acids. Germline V gene lookup returns CDR1 SNHLY and CDR2 FYNNEI. The V segment lost 7 bases and the J segment 3 bases; nucleotides outside the gene matches: 5. The CDR3 region has the DNA TGTGCCAGCACTAGGGACAGTAAAGAGACCCAGTACTTC. Protein product: CASTRDSKETQYF.

The chain carries TRBV19 and TRBJ2-5; no firm D call. This CDR3 region has 12 residues. Germline lookup yields CDR1 LNHDA and CDR2 SQIVND (reference sequence). V was trimmed by 3 bases and J by 2 bases, leaving 4 bases between them. Here the CDR3 reads CASSMRQETQYF. For the CDR3, the DNA is TGTGCCAGTAGTATGAGGCAAGAGACCCAGTACTTC.

A word on this clone: The same CDR3 also results from other DNA sequences found in this sample. The chain couples TRBV6-5 to TRBJ1-5, with D unclear. The V end was cut by 0 bases, the J end by 6 bases, with 6 bases between. Germline lookup yields CDR1 MNHEY and CDR2 SVGAGI. The CDR3 is 13 residues long. CDR3 coding DNA: TGTGCCAGCAGTTACTCTCGGGGTCAGCCCCAGCATTTT. Protein product: CASSYSRGQPQHF.

V gene TRBV10-1 combines with J gene TRBJ2-2, with 8 nucleotides matching TRBD2. This CDR3 is 18 amino acids long. Germline assignment: CDR1 WNHNN and CDR2 SYGVQD (reference sequence). Trimming at V came to 3 bases and at J to 2 bases, leaving 11 bases not matched to a gene. CDR3: CASSEHFYGGANTGELFF. CDR3 coding DNA: TGCGCCAGCAGTGAACACTTCTACGGGGGGGCTAACACCGGGGAGCTGTTTTTT.

The chain carries TRBV6-1 and TRBJ1-5, with a tentative D call TRBD1 (6 bases). This CDR3 is built from 15 residues. Germline V gene lookup returns CDR1 MNHNS and CDR2 SASEGT. V lost 4 bases and J 3 bases, leaving 13 bases between the germline ends. CDR3 in DNA: TGTGCCAGCAGTGTGGTGGGGGCCTCCAATCAGCCCCAGCATTTT. It encodes CASSVVGASNQPQHF.

J is TRBJ1-2 and V is TRBV27; 8 bases are shared with TRBD1. The CDR3 spans 15 residues. V was clipped by 5 bases and J by 3 bases; unmatched bases: 8. Germline V gene data show CDR1 as MNHEY and CDR2 as SMNVEV (reference sequence). The CDR3 nucleotides read TGTGCCAGCAGTCCTCGACAGGGGCCTCACTATGGCTACACCTTC. Translation: CASSPRQGPHYGYTF.

The rearrangement uses TRBV5-4 and TRBJ2-7, with 8 bases identical to TRBD1. The length of the CDR3 is 15 residues. The V gene's germline CDR1 is SGHNT and CDR2 YYREEE (reference sequence). Germline trimming cut 4 bases from V and 2 bases from J; bases unmatched to any gene: 8. CDR3 sequence reads: CASSRGGTGTYEQYF. CDR3 sequence (DNA): TGTGCCAGCAGCCGGGGCGGGACAGGCACCTACGAGCAGTACTTC.

The chain carries TRBV19 and TRBJ2-1, with D unclear. Deletions cut 4 bases from V and 4 bases from J, with 11 bases between. In germline, CDR1 is LNHDA, CDR2 SQIVND (reference sequence). This CDR3 contains 14 residues. The CDR3 bases are TGTGCCAGTAGTAGTTCAGACTTTTACAATGAGCAGTTCTTC. It codes for CASSSSDFYNEQFF. The full variable domain, rest sourced from reference TRBV19 and TRBJ2-1, is DGGITQSPKYLFRKEGQNVTLSCEQNLNHDAMYWYRQDPGQGLRLIYYSQIVNDFQKGDIAEGYSVSREKKESFPLTVTSAQKNPTAFYLCASSSSDFYNEQFFGPGTRLTVL.

This clone was observed a few times. Other nucleotide sequences in the sample specify the same CDR3. The CDR3 here is CASSTDTGELFF. The CDR3 nucleotides read TGTGCCAGCAGCACAGACACCGGGGAGCTGTTTTTT. The chain uses TRBV7-2 and TRBJ2-2; D not resolved. The germline V and J ends were trimmed by 5 bases and 3 bases, with 4 bases remaining between them. Germline V gives CDR1 SGHTA, CDR2 FQGNSA. The CDR3 has 12 amino acids.

The V call is TRBV5-4, the J call TRBJ2-7, with TRBD2 matching 13 bases. From germline, CDR1 is SGHNT and CDR2 YYREEE (reference sequence). Losses at the gene ends were 3 bases for V and 2 bases for J; bases not matched to a gene: 8. The CDR3 is 17 residues long. For the CDR3, the DNA is TGTGCCAGCAGCTACCCCACTAGCGGGGGGGAGACCTACGAGCAGTACTTC. Its protein is CASSYPTSGGETYEQYF.

This clone showed up just a few times. V and J are TRBV28 and TRBJ2-7, with 11 nucleotides matching TRBD1. After removal of 10 bases from V and 4 bases from J, the junction contained 9 bases not matched to a gene. CDR3 length: 14 amino acids. Germline V CDR1 and CDR2: MDHEN, SYDVKM. The CDR3 spells CATLTGTGGYEQYF. In DNA form, the CDR3 reads TGTGCCACCTTAACCGGGACAGGGGGGTACGAGCAGTACTTC.

The V and J genes are TRBV5-1 and TRBJ2-1; tentative D call: TRBD2 (6 bases). V was pared by 0 bases and J by 0 bases, with 10 bases between. The CDR3 length is 16 residues. Germline CDR1 SGHRS, CDR2 YFSETQ. The CDR3 loop is CASSLGGSGSYNEQFF. The DNA of the CDR3 is TGCGCCAGCAGCTTGGGGGGTAGCGGCTCCTACAATGAGCAGTTCTTC.

The chain combines TRBV18 with TRBJ2-7; 9 bases align to TRBD1. CDR3 size: 14 residues. After removal of 2 bases from V and 5 bases from J, the junction contained 4 bases not matched to a gene. From germline, CDR1 is KGHSH and CDR2 LQKENI. CDR3 residues: CASSPGTGRDEQYF. For the CDR3, the DNA is TGTGCCAGCTCACCAGGGACAGGGCGCGACGAGCAGTACTTC. The whole variable domain, remainder taken from reference TRBV18 and TRBJ2-7, is NAGVMQNPRHLVRRRGQEARLRCSPMKGHSHVYWYRQLPEEGLKFMVYLQKENIIDESGMPKERFSAEFPKEGPSILRIQQVVRGDSAAYFCASSPGTGRDEQYFGPGTRLTVT.

The chain employs TRBV5-4 and TRBJ2-7, with a possible D match to TRBD2 (6 bases). Germline CDR1 is SGHNT and CDR2 is YYREEE (reference sequence). The germline V and J ends were trimmed by 1 base and 2 bases, with 13 bases remaining between them. CDR3 length equals 15 residues. The CDR3 region is CASSLSPGEPYEQYF. Written as DNA, the CDR3 is TGTGCCAGCAGCTTGTCTCCGGGAGAACCCTACGAGCAGTACTTC.

This clone was seen once. V is TRBV29-1 and J is TRBJ1-4; tentative D call: TRBD1 (5 bases). With 7 bases removed from V and 1 base from J, the gap between germline ends came to 22 bases. Germline V gene data show CDR1 as SQVTM and CDR2 as ANQGSEA. This CDR3 spans 17 amino acids. CDR3 sequence reads: CSASEGGGKRTNEKLFF. The CDR3 bases are TGCAGCGCTTCGGAGGGCGGGGGTAAAAGAACTAATGAAAAACTGTTTTTT.

This chain connects TRBV11-2 to TRBJ1-2, with 8 bases fitting TRBD1. The CDR3 loop spans 16 amino acids. The V and J ends lost 5 bases and 4 bases, in that order; junction bases with no gene match: 12. Germline V CDR1 and CDR2: SGHAT, FQNNGV. The CDR3 protein is CASSADRGNRFYGYTF. The CDR3 DNA reads TGTGCCAGCAGCGCCGACAGGGGAAACCGATTCTATGGCTACACCTTC. Based on the CDR3 plus reference TRBV11-2 and TRBJ1-2, the full variable domain is EAGVAQSPRYKIIEKRQSVAFWCNPISGHATLYWYQQILGQGPKLLIQFQNNGVVDDSQLPKDRFSAERLKGVDSTLKIQPAKLEDSAVYLCASSADRGNRFYGYTFGSGTRLTVV.

The chain uses TRBV19 and TRBJ2-7; 10 bases map to TRBD1. Trimming at V came to 5 bases and at J to 4 bases, leaving 5 bases not matched to a gene. Germline V gene data show CDR1 as LNHDA and CDR2 as SQIVND (reference sequence). This CDR3 has 14 amino acids. As DNA, the CDR3 is TGTGCCAGTAGTGCGACAGGGGGCGTGTACGAGCAGTACTTC. Amino acid sequence: CASSATGGVYEQYF. Filled out from reference TRBV19 and TRBJ2-7, the complete variable domain reads DGGITQSPKYLFRKEGQNVTLSCEQNLNHDAMYWYRQDPGQGLRLIYYSQIVNDFQKGDIAEGYSVSREKKESFPLTVTSAQKNPTAFYLCASSATGGVYEQYFGPGTRLTVT.

The genes are TRBV5-1 and TRBJ2-3; perhaps TRBD2 as D (5 bases). The CDR3 has 15 residues. V gave up 3 bases and J gave up 5 bases, with 16 bases separating them. The germline V gene encodes CDR1 SGHRS and CDR2 YFSETQ. The DNA for the CDR3 is TGCGCCAGCAGCTGGTCCATAGAGGGAATAGATACGCAGTATTTT. Translating gives CASSWSIEGIDTQYF.

The chain recombines TRBV2 with TRBJ2-1, with 11 bases lining up with TRBD2. V was clipped by 8 bases and J by 6 bases; unmatched bases: 9. CDR3 size: 15 residues. Germline V CDR1 and CDR2: SNHLY, FYNNEI. CDR3 amino acids: CASAFTSGRSNEQFF. The DNA for the CDR3 is TGTGCCAGCGCCTTTACTAGCGGGAGATCCAATGAGCAGTTCTTC.

This chain uses TRBV28 with TRBJ1-5; D gene unclear. Germline lookup yields CDR1 MDHEN and CDR2 SYDVKM. V lost 5 bases, J lost 11 bases, and 16 bases lay in between. This CDR3 spans 13 amino acids. The CDR3, as DNA: TGTGCCAGCAGTGGGGAGGGTGTTCGGTCCCAGCATTTT. Protein product: CASSGEGVRSQHF.